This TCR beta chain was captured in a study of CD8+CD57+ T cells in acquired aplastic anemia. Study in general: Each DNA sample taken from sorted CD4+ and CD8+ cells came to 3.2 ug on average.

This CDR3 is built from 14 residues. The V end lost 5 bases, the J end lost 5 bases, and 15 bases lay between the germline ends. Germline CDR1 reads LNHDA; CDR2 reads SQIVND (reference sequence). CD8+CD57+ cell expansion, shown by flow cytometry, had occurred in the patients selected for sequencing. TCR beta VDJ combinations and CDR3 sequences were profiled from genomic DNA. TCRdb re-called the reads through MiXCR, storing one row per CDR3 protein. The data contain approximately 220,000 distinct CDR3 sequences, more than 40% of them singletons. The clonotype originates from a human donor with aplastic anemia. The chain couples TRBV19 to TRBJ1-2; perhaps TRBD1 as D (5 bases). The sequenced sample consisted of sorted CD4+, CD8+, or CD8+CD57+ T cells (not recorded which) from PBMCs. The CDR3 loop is CASSPVGTAYGYTF. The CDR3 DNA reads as TGTGCCAGTAGTCCCGTGGGGACGGCTTATGGCTACACCTTC.